The TCR beta chain described here comes from a study of cytomegalovirus exposure and HLA in healthy donors. With 60 Vbeta and 13 Jbeta primers, the PCR was carried out. Method: immunoSEQ multiplex PCR; TCRdb's copy keeps in-frame clones and lacks some. This table holds roughly 46,000 clones. Trimming shortened V by 5 bases and J by 6 bases, and 14 bases separated the two germline ends. CDR1 and CDR2 (germline): SGHAT, FQNNGV. The CDR3 runs to 13 residues. This receptor was obtained from a woman between 40 and 55 years old in good health and CMV-seronegative. The genes are TRBV11-2 and TRBJ2-7; a weak D match, TRBD1 (7 bases). Sequencing input: PBMCs. The CDR3 sequence is CASSPYQGGEQYF. The CDR3 DNA reads as TGTGCCAGCAGCCCGTACCAGGGGGGCGAGCAGTACTTC.